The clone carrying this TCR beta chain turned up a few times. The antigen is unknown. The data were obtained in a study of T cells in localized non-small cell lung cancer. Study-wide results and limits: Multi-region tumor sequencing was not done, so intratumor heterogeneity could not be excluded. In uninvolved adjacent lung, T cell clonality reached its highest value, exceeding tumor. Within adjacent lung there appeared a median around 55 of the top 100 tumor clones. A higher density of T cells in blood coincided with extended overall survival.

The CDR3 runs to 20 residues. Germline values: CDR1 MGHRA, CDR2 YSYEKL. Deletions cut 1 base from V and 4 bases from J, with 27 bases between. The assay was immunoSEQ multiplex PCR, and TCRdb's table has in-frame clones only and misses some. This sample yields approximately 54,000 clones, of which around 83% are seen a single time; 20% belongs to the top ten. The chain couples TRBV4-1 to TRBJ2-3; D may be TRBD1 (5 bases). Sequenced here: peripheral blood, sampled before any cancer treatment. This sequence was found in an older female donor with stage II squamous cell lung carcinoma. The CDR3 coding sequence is TGCGCCAGCAGCCAAGGTCTTTCTACTCTCCCTCAGGGTTTGTCAGATACGCAGTATTTT. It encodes CASSQGLSTLPQGLSDTQYF.